This entry lists 2 T cell receptor beta chains sequenced from one sample in a study of blood T cell repertoires in COVID-19. Some clones are missing from TCRdb's copy, which holds only in-frame ones; the method was immunoSEQ multiplex PCR. The repertoire holds approximately 43,000 clones, with approximately 85% as singletons. The sample consisted of peripheral blood. These receptors were collected from a man between 35 and 55 years old with active or convalescent COVID-19.

This chain connects TRBV5-6 to TRBJ2-7, with D perhaps matching TRBD2 (6 bases). This CDR3 region has 13 residues. With 1 base removed from V and 5 bases from J, the gap between germline ends came to 10 bases. Per germline, CDR1 SGHDT and CDR2 YYEEEE. CDR3: CASSLLATHEQYF. The CDR3 region has the DNA TGTGCCAGCAGCTTGCTAGCGACCCACGAGCAGTACTTC.

V usage is TRBV12-3 or TRBV12-4 and J usage is TRBJ2-7; tentative D call: TRBD1 (5 bases). CDR3 length equals 11 residues. V was clipped by 6 bases and J by 6 bases, with 9 bases between them. The CDR3 region has the DNA TGTGCCAGCAGCCGACAGCGCGAGCAGTACTTC. Its translation: CASSRQREQYF.